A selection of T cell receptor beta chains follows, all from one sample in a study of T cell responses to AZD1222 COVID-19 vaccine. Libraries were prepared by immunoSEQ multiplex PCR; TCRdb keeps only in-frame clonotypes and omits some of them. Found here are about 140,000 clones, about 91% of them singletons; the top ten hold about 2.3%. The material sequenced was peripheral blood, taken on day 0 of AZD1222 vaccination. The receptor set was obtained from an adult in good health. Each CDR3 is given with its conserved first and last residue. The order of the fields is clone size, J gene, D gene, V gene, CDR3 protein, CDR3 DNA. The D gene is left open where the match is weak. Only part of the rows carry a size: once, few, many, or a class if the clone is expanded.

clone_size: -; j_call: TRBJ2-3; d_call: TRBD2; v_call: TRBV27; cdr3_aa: CASSSGTSGGPTDTQYF; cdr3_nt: TGTGCCAGCAGTTCCGGGACTAGCGGGGGGCCCACAGATACGCAGTATTTT
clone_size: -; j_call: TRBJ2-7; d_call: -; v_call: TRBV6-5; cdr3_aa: CASRDWDESYEQYF; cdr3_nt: TGTGCCAGCAGAGACTGGGACGAGTCCTACGAGCAGTACTTC
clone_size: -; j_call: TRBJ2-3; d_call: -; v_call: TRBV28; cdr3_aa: CASSDRGGKGTQYF; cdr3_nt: TGTGCCAGCAGTGATCGGGGCGGTAAGGGTACGCAGTATTTT
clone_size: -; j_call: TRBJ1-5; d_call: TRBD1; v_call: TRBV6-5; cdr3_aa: CASSNSGGDQPQHF; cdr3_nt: TGTGCCAGCAGTAATTCAGGGGGAGATCAGCCCCAGCATTTT
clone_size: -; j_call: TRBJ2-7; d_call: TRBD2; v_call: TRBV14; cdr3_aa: CASSPWTSGRALSREQYF; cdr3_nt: TGTGCCAGCAGCCCCTGGACTAGCGGGAGGGCCTTGAGTCGGGAGCAGTACTTC
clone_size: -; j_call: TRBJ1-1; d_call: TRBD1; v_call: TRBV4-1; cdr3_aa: CASRSQQGSEAFF; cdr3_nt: TGCGCCAGCAGGTCTCAACAGGGGTCTGAAGCTTTCTTT
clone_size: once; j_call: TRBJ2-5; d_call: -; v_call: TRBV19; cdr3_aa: CASSIGGLLQETQYF; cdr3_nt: TGTGCCAGTAGTATAGGAGGACTACTACAAGAGACCCAGTACTTC
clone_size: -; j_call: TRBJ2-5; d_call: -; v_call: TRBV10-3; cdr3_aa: CAISGGAGGETQYF; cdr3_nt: TGTGCCATCAGTGGAGGGGCTGGGGGGGAGACCCAGTACTTC
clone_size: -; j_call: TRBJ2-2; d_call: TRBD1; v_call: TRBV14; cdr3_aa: CASSPLTGPKGGELFF; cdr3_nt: TGTGCCAGCAGCCCACTGACAGGGCCAAAGGGCGGGGAGCTGTTTTTT
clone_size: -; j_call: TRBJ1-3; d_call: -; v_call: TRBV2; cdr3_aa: CASSEGGSSGNTIYF; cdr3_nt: TGTGCCAGCAGTGAAGGGGGGTCCTCTGGAAACACCATATATTTT
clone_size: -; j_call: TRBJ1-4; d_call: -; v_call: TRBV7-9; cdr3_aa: CASSLGWGENEKLFF; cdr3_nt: TGTGCCAGCAGCTTAGGATGGGGGGAGAATGAAAAACTGTTTTTT
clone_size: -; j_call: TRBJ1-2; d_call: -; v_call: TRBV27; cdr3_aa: CASSFAPRGTNYGYTF; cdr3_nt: TGTGCCAGCAGTTTTGCCCCTAGGGGGACTAACTATGGCTACACCTTC
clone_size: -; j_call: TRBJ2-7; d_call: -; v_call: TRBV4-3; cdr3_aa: CASSQFQGPYEQYF; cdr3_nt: TGCGCCAGCAGCCAATTCCAGGGCCCCTACGAGCAGTACTTC
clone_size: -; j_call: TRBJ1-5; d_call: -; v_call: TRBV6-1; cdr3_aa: CASSERGRSNQPQHF; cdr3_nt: TGTGCCAGCAGTGAAAGGGGGAGAAGCAATCAGCCCCAGCATTTT
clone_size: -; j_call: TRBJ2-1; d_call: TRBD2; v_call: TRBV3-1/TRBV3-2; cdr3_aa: CASSQSGKIPGLAGGRFF; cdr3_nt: TGTGCCAGCAGCCAATCGGGGAAGATACCGGGACTAGCGGGGGGGCGGTTCTTC
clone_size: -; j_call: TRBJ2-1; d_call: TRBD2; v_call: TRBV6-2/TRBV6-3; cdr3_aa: CASSYSTSGRALDYNEQFF; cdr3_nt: TGTGCCAGCAGTTACTCGACTAGCGGGAGGGCTTTAGACTACAATGAGCAGTTCTTC
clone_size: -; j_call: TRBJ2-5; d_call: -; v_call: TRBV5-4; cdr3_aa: CASSPVLGRGQETQYF; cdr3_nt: TGTGCCAGCAGCCCTGTCTTGGGTAGGGGCCAAGAGACCCAGTACTTC
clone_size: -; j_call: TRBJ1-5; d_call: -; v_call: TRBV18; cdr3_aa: CASSPPSRASNQPQHF; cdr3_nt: TGTGCCAGCTCACCACCATCCAGGGCTAGCAATCAGCCCCAGCATTTT
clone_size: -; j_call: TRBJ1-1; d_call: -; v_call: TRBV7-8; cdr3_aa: CASSAKMNTEAFF; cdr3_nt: TGTGCCAGCAGCGCAAAAATGAACACTGAAGCTTTCTTT
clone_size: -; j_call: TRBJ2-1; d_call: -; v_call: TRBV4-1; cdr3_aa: CASSTWGESYNEQFF; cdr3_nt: TGCGCCAGCTCCACTTGGGGGGAGTCCTACAATGAGCAGTTCTTC
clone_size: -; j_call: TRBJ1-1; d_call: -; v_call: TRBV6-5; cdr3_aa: CASSIQGSVTEAFF; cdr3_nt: TGTGCCAGCAGTATACAGGGCTCTGTCACTGAAGCTTTCTTT
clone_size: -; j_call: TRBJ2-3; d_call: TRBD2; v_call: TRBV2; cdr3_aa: CASNLAGDTDTQYF; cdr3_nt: TGTGCCAGCAACCTAGCGGGCGACACAGATACGCAGTATTTT
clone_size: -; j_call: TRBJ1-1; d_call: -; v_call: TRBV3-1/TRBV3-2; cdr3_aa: CASSRETEAFF; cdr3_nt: TGTGCCAGCAGCCGGGAGACTGAAGCTTTCTTT
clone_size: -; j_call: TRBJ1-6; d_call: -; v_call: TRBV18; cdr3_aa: CASSPLAIPRGNSPLHF; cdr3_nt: TGTGCCAGCTCACCATTAGCTATCCCCCGTGGGAATTCACCCCTCCACTTT
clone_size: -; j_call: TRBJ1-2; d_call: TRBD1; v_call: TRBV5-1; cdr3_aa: CASSLGGQANYGYTF; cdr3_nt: TGCGCCAGCAGCTTGGGGGGACAGGCTAACTATGGCTACACCTTC
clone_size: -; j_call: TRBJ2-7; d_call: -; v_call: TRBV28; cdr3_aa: CASSWMREQYF; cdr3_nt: TGTGCCAGCAGTTGGATGCGGGAGCAGTACTTC
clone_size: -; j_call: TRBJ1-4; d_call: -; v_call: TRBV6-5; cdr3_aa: CASSYSGHNEKLFF; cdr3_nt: TGTGCCAGCAGTTACTCGGGGCACAATGAAAAACTGTTTTTT
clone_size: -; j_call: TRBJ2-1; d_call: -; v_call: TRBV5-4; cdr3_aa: CASSLALNNEQFF; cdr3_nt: TGTGCCAGCAGCTTGGCCCTCAACAATGAGCAGTTCTTC
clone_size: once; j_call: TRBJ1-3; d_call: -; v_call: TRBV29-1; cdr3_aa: CSVDTGRTSSGNTIYF; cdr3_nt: TGCAGCGTTGACACAGGCAGGACTAGCTCTGGAAACACCATATATTTT
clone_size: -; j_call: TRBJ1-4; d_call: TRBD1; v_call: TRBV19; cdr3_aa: CASSIVGQTNEKLFF; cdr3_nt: TGTGCCAGTAGTATAGTGGGACAGACTAATGAAAAACTGTTTTTT
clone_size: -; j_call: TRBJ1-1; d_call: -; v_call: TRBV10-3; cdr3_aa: CAISARGNTEAFF; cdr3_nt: TGTGCCATCAGTGCCCGGGGGAACACTGAAGCTTTCTTT
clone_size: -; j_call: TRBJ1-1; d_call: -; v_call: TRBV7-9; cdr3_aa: CASSLVSVEPFF; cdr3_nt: TGTGCCAGCAGCTTAGTATCAGTAGAACCTTTCTTT
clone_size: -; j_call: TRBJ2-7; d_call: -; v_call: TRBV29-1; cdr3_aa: CSVGHRETLYEQYF; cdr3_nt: TGCAGCGTTGGCCACCGGGAGACACTCTACGAGCAGTACTTC
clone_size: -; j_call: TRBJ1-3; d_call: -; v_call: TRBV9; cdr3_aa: CASSAGDSGNTIYF; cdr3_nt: TGTGCCAGCAGCGCGGGGGACTCTGGAAACACCATATATTTT
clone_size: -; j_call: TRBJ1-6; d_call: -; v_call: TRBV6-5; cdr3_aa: CASSWGRATYNSPLHF; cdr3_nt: TGTGCCAGCAGTTGGGGCCGGGCCACCTATAATTCACCCCTCCACTTT
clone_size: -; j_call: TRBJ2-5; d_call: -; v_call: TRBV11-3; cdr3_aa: CASSLDEETQYF; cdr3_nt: TGTGCCAGCAGCTTAGACGAAGAGACCCAGTACTTC
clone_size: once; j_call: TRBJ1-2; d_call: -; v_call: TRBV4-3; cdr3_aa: CASSQVFAGAGYGYTF; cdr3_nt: TGCGCCAGCAGCCAAGTCTTTGCCGGGGCAGGGTATGGCTACACCTTC
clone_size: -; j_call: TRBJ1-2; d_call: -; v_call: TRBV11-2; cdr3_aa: CASSLEAAGYGYTF; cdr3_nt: TGTGCCAGCAGCTTAGAAGCAGCCGGCTATGGCTACACCTTC
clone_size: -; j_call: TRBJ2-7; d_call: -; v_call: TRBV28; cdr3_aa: CASSNTETSYEQYF; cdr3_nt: TGTGCCAGCAGTAATACAGAGACCTCCTACGAGCAGTACTTC
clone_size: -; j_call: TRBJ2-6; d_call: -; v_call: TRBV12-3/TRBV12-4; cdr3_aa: CASSPSGANVLTF; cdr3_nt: TGTGCCAGCAGTCCCTCTGGGGCCAACGTCCTGACTTTC
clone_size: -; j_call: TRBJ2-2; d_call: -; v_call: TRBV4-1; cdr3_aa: CASSQEEGATGELFF; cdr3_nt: TGCGCCAGCAGCCAAGAGGAAGGGGCCACCGGGGAGCTGTTTTTT
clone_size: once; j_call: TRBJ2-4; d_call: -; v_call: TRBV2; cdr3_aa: CASSERVLTKNIQYF; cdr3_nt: TGTGCCAGCAGCGAACGGGTTCTAACCAAAAACATTCAGTACTTC
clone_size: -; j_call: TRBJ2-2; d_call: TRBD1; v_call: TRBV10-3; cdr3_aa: CAISASLGGGWTGELFF; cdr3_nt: TGTGCCATCAGTGCGAGTTTAGGGGGCGGCTGGACCGGGGAGCTGTTTTTT
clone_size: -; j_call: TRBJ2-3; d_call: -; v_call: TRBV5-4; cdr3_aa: CASSLIGGDADTQYF; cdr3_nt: TGTGCCAGCAGCTTGATTGGCGGGGATGCAGATACGCAGTATTTT
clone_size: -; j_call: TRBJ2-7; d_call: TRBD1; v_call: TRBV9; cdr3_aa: CASSVGQGAYEQYF; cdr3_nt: TGTGCCAGCAGCGTGGGACAGGGGGCGTACGAGCAGTACTTC
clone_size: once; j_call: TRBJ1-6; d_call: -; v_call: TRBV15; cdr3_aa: CATSSADSPLHF; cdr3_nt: TGTGCCACCAGCAGCGCAGATTCACCCCTCCACTTT
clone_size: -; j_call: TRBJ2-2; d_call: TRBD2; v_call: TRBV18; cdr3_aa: CASSQSGGSNTGELFF; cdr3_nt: TGTGCCAGCTCGCAGAGCGGGGGTTCGAACACCGGGGAGCTGTTTTTT
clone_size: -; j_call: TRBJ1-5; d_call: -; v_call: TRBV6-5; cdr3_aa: CASSTYTENQPQHF; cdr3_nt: TGTGCCAGCAGTACGTATACAGAAAATCAGCCCCAGCATTTT
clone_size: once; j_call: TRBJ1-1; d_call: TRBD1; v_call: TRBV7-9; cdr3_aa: CASSAAGGFDTEAFF; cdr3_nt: TGTGCCAGCAGCGCAGCAGGGGGCTTCGACACTGAAGCTTTCTTT
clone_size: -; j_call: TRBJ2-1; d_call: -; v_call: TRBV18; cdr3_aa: CASSQGEGQFF; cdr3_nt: TGTGCCAGCTCCCAGGGTGAGGGGCAGTTCTTC
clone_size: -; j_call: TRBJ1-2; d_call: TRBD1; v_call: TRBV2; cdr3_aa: CASSESARGREGYTF; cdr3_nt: TGTGCCAGCAGTGAATCGGCCAGGGGGCGCGAAGGCTACACCTTC
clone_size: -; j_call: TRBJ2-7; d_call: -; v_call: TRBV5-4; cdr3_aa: CASSSESYEQYF; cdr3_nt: TGTGCCAGCAGCTCCGAGTCCTACGAGCAGTACTTC
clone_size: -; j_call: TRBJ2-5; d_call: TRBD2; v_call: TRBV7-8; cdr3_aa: CASSQRRGGQYF; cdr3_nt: TGTGCCAGCAGCCAACGGCGGGGGGGACAGTACTTC